This record looks at one T cell receptor (beta chain) sequence and its context. The data belong to a study of control samples from healthy donors and cancer patients. From germline, CDR1 is SGDLS and CDR2 YYNGEE. V shed 2 bases and J shed 6 bases, with 5 bases lying between them. The CDR3 totals 12 residues. Profiling relied on immunoSEQ multiplex PCR, and the TCRdb table lists in-frame clones only, not all of them. The sample comprises about 54,000 clones, around 96% of which are singletons, and about 2% rests with the top ten. The sample comprised blood. The source is a young woman in good health. The V call is TRBV9, the J call TRBJ2-2; D unclear. The CDR3 loop is CASSVGSGELFF. In DNA form, the CDR3 reads TGTGCCAGCAGCGTTGGGTCCGGGGAGCTGTTTTTT. The whole variable domain, filled in from reference TRBV9 and TRBJ2-2, reads DSGVTQTPKHLITATGQRVTLRCSPRSGDLSVYWYQQSLDQGLQFLIQYYNGEERAKGNILERFSAQQFPDLHSELNLSSLELGDSALYFCASSVGSGELFFGEGSRLTVL.